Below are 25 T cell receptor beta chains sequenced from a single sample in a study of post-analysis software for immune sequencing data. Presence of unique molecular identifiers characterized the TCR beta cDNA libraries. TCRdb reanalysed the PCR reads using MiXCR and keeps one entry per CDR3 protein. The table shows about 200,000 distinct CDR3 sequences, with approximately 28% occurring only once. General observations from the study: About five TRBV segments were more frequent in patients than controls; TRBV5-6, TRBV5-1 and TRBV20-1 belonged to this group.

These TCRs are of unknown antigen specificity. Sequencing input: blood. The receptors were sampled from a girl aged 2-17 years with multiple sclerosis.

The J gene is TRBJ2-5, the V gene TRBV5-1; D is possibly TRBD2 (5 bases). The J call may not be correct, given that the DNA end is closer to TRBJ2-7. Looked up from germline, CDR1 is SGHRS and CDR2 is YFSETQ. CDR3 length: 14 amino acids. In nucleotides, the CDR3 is TGCGCCAGCAGCTTTCCGGGCGGACTGGGCGAGCAGTACTTC. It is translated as CASSFPGGLGEQYF.

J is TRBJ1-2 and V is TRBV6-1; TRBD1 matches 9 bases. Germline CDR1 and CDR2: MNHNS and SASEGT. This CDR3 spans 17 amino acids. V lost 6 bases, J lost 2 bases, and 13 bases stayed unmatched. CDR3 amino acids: CASRPGRGQGRNYGYTF. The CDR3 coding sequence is TGTGCCAGCAGGCCCGGCCGGGGACAGGGTAGGAACTATGGCTACACCTTC.

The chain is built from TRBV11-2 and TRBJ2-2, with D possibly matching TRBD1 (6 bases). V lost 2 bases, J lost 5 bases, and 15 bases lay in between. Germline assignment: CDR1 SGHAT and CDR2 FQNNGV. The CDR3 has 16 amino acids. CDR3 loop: CASSLKSGAGTGELFF. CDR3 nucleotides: TGTGCCAGCAGCTTAAAATCAGGGGCCGGGACCGGGGAGCTGTTTTTT.

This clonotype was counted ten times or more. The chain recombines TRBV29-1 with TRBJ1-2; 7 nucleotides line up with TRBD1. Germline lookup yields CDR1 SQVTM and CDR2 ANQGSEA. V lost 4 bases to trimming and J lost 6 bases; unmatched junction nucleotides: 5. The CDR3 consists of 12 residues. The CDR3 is CSVGKGANGYTF. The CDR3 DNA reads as TGCAGCGTTGGAAAGGGGGCAAATGGCTACACCTTC.

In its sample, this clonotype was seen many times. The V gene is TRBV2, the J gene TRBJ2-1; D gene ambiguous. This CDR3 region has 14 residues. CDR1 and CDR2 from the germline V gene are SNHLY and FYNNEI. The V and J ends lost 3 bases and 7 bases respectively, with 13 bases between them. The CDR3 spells CASSDLGPTNEQFF. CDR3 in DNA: TGTGCCAGCAGTGATCTTGGACCTACAAATGAGCAGTTCTTC. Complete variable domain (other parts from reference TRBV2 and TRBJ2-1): EPEVTQTPSHQVTQMGQEVILRCVPISNHLYFYWYRQILGQKVEFLVSFYNNEISEKSEIFDDQFSVERPDGSNFTLKIRSTKLEDSAMYFCASSDLGPTNEQFFGPGTRLTVL.

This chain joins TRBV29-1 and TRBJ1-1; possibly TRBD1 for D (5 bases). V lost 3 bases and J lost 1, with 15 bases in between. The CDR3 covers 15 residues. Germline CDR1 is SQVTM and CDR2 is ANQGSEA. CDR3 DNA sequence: TGCAGCGTTGACCGTTCCGCAGGGAGGAACACTGAAGCTTTCTTT. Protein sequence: CSVDRSAGRNTEAFF.

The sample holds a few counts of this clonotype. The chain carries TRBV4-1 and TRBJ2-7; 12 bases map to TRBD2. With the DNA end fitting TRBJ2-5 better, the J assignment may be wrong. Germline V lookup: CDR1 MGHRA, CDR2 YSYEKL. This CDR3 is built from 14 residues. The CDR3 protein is CASSRGLAGETQYF. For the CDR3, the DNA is TGCGCCAGCAGCAGAGGACTAGCGGGGGAGACCCAGTACTTC.

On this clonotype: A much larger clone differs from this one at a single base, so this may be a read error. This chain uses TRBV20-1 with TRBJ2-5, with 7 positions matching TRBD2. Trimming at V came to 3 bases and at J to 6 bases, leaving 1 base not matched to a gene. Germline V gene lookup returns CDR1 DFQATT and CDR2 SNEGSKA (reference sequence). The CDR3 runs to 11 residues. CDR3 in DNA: TGCAGTGCTAGGGGGGGGAAGACCCAGTACTTC. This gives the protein CSARGGKTQYF.

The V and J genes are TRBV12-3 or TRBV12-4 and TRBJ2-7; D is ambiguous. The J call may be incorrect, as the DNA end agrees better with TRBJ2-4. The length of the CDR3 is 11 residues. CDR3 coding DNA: TGTGCCAGCAGTTTGGGAACCATTCAGTACTTC. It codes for CASSLGTIQYF.

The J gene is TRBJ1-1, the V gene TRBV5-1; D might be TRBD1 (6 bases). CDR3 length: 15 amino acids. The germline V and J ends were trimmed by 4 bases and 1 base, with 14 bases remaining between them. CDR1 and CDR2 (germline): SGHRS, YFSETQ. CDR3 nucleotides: TGCGCCAGCAGCCAGACTACAGGGAGGAACACTGAAGCTTTCTTT. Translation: CASSQTTGRNTEAFF.

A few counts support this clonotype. The CDR3 DNA sequence: TGTGCCAGCAGTTCGATAACAGGCTTCTATGGCTACACCTTC. Its protein is CASSSITGFYGYTF. The gene calls are TRBV12-3 or TRBV12-4 and TRBJ1-2; TRBD1 might be the D (5 bases). This CDR3 region has 14 residues. The V end was cut by 4 bases, the J end by 4 bases, with 13 bases between.

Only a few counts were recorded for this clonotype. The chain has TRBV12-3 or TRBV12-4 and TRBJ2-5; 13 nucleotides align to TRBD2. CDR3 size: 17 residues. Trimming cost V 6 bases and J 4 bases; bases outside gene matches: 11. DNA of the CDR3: TGTGCCAGCAGATTACTAGCGGGAGGGGGTTCTGGAGAGACCCAGTACTTC. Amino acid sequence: CASRLLAGGGSGETQYF.

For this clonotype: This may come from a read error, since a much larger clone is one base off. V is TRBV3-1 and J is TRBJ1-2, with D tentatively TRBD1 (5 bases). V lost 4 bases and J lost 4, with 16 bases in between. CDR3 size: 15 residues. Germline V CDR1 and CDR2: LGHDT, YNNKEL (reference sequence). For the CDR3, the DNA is TGTGCCAGCAGCCTAGTGAGGGGCCGCGGCTATGGCTACACCTTC. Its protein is CASSLVRGRGYGYTF.

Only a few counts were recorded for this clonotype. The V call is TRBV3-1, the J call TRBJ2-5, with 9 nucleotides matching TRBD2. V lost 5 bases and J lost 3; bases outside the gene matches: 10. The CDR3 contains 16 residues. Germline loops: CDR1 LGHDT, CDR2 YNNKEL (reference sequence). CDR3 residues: CASSTNSRLAEETQYF. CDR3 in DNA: TGTGCCAGCAGCACAAACAGCCGACTAGCGGAAGAGACCCAGTACTTC.

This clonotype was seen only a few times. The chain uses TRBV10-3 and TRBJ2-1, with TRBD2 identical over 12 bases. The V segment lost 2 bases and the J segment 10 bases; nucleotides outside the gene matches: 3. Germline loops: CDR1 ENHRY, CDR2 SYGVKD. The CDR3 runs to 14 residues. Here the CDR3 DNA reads TGTGCCATCAGTGAGGTCGGACTAGCGGGAGAGCAGTTCTTC. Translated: CAISEVGLAGEQFF.

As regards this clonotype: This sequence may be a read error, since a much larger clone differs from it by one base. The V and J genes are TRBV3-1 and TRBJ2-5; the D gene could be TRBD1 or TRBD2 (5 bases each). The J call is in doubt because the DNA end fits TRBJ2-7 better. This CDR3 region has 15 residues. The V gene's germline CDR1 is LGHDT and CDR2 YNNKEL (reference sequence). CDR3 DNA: TGTGCCAGCAGCCAAGTAACCTCAGAGGGGTGCGAGCAGTACTTC. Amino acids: CASSQVTSEGCEQYF.

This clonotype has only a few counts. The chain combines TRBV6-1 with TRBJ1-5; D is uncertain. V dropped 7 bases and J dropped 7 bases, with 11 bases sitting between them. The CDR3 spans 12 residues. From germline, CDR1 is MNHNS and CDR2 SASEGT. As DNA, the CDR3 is TGTGCCAGCAAGGGCATGCTCCAGCCCCAGCATTTT. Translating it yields CASKGMLQPQHF.

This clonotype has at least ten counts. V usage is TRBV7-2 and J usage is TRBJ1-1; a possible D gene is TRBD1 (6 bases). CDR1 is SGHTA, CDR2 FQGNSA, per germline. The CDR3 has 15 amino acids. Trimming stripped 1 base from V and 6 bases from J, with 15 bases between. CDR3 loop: CASSLEGGLGSEAFF. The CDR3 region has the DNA TGTGCCAGCAGCTTAGAGGGGGGATTAGGGTCTGAAGCTTTCTTT.

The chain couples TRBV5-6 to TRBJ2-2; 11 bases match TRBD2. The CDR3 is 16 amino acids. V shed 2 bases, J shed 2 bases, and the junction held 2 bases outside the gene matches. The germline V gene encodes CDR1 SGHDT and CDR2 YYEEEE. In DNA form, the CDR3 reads TGTGCCAGCAGCTTTAGCGGGGGGGCCAACACCGGGGAGCTGTTTTTT. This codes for CASSFSGGANTGELFF.

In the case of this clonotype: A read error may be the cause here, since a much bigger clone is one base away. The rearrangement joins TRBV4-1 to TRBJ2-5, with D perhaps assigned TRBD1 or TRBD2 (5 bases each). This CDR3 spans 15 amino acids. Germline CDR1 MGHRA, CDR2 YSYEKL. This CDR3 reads CASSPGQASQGTQYF. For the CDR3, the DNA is TGCGCCAGCAGCCCGGGGCAGGCAAGCCAAGGGACCCAGTACTTC.

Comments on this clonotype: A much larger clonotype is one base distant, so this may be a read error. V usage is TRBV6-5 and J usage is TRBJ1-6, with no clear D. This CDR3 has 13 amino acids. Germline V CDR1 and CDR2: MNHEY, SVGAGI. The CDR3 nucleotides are TGTGCAGCCAGGACGAGCGAGAATTCACCCCTCCACTTT. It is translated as CAARTSENSPLHF.

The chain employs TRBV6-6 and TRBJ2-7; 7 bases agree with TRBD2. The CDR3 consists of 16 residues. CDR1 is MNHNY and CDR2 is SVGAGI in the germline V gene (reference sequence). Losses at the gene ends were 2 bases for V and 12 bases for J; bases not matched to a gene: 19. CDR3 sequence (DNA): TGTGCCAGCAGTTACACCGCGCCGGGACCCAGAGCGGGGCGGTACTTC. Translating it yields CASSYTAPGPRAGRYF.

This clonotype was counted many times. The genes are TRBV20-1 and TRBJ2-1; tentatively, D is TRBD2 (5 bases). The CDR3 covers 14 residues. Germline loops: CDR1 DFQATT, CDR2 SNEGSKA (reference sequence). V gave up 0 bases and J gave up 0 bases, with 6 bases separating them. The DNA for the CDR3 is TGCAGTGCTAGAGATGGGAGCTCCTACAATGAGCAGTTCTTC. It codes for CSARDGSSYNEQFF.

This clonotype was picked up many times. CDR3 residues: CASSLVGPSLRHGYTF. CDR3 bases: TGCGCCAGCAGCTTGGTTGGGCCCTCGTTGCGTCATGGCTACACCTTC. The V gene is TRBV5-1, the J gene TRBJ1-2; D not resolved. This CDR3 comprises 16 residues. V lost 0 bases to trimming and J lost 6 bases, with 18 bases between them. Per the germline V gene, CDR1 is SGHRS and CDR2 is YFSETQ.

CDR3 sequence (DNA): TGTGCCAGCAGCCCCGTGGGGCTCCGTCCTAACTATGGCTACACCTTC. It translates to CASSPVGLRPNYGYTF. The chain uses TRBV28 and TRBJ1-2; possibly TRBD1 for D (5 bases). Trimming removed 6 bases at V and 0 bases at J, with 17 bases between. Per the germline V gene, CDR1 is MDHEN and CDR2 is SYDVKM. The CDR3 runs 16 residues.